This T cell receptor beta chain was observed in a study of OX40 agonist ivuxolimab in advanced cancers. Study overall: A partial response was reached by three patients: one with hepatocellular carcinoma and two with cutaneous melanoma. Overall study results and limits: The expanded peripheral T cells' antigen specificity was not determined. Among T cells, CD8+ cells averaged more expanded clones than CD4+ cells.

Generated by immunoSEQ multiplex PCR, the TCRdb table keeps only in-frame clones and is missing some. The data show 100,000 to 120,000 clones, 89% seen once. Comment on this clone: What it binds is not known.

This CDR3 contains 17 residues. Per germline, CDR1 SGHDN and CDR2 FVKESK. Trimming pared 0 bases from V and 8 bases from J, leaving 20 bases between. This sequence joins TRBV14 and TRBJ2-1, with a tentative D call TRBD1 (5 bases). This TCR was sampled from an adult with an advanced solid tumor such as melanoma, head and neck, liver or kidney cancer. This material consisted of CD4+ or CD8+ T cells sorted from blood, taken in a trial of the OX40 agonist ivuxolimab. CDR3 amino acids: CASSQDAADGQRDEQFF. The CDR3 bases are TGTGCCAGCAGCCAAGATGCCGCGGACGGACAACGGGATGAGCAGTTCTTC.